Described below is a single T cell receptor beta chain sequence and its context. The source of the sample is a study of control samples from healthy donors and cancer patients. The protocol was immunoSEQ multiplex PCR, while the TCRdb copy is restricted to in-frame clones and leaves out a portion. This sample has more than 95,000 clones; approximately 93% occur once, and the top ten carry over 2.5%. The germline V gene encodes CDR1 MNHNS and CDR2 SASEGT. The V end was cut by 1 base, the J end by 5 bases, with 11 bases between. The CDR3 is 14 residues long. The sample taken for sequencing was blood. J is TRBJ2-5 and V is TRBV6-1, with D possibly being TRBD2 (6 bases). The receptor was derived from a man aged 25 to 40 in good health. The CDR3 DNA sequence: TGTGCCAGCAGTGAAGTGGGGGGTGGGGAGACCCAGTACTTC. This encodes CASSEVGGGETQYF.